This T cell receptor beta chain stems from a study of T cell repertoires in cytomegalovirus infection. The wider study: CMV infection plus the matching HLA type was flagged by public TCR beta signatures. Study observations and caveats: Dominating the ex vivo response were HLA-C-restricted CMV-specific TCR beta clonotypes.

A note on this clonotype: Its specificity is not known.

The trim removed 3 bases at V and 5 bases at J, leaving 4 bases unmatched. The germline V gene has CDR1 SGHDN and CDR2 FVKESK. The CDR3 is 15 amino acids. Each CDR3 protein gets one entry after TCRdb re-called the reads with MiXCR. This sample has around 490,000 distinct CDR3 sequences, with around a quarter found just once. The chain uses TRBV14 and TRBJ2-2, with 9 bases aligning to TRBD2. The sample taken for sequencing was PBMCs. The sequence came from a human donor in good health (CMV status not recorded). Some clones in this sample may be carry-over from other donors' samples. The CDR3 DNA reads as TGTGCCAGCAGCCATCGAAGCGGGAGGACCGGGGAGCTGTTTTTT. This codes for CASSHRSGRTGELFF. Variable domain in full (rest from reference TRBV14 and TRBJ2-2): EAGVTQFPSHSVIEKGQTVTLRCDPISGHDNLYWYRRVMGKEIKFLLHFVKESKQDESGMPNNRFLAERTGGTYSTLKVQPAELEDSGVYFCASSHRSGRTGELFFGEGSRLTVL.